The text below deals with one TCR beta chain. Its antigen is still unknown. Produced via immunoSEQ multiplex PCR; TCRdb's table is partial and in-frame only. The sample records approximately 45,000 clones, 60% to 70% being singletons. The CDR3 loop spans 13 amino acids. Trimming left V 3 bases short and J 2 bases short, with 8 bases between. The germline CDR1 and CDR2 sequences are MDHEN and SYDVKM. The time point is: cycle 4 day 1 (C4D1), after five to seven weeks of nivolumab. Relapse was seen in all patients after autologous stem cell transplantation, and brentuximab vedotin exposure was variable. The data are from a study of PD-1 blockade in classical Hodgkin lymphoma. Study-wide context: Once every 2 weeks, patients received intravenous nivolumab at 3 mg/kg. Study results and caveats: Patients excluded were those beginning nivolumab under 1 year after ASCT. TCR diversity in CD4+, not CD8+, cells rose significantly by C4D1. Reports described newly diagnosed patients as having lower baseline TCR diversity than healthy donors.

The rearrangement uses TRBV28 and TRBJ2-7; maybe TRBD1 (5 bases). The sequence came from a human donor with classical Hodgkin lymphoma. The starting material was peripheral blood mononuclear cells (PBMCs), obtained before the fourth cycle of nivolumab. DNA of the CDR3: TGTGCCAGCAGTTTTTGGGGCCCCTACGAGCAGTACTTC. This codes for CASSFWGPYEQYF.